The present T cell receptor (beta chain) was sequenced within a study of shared clonotypes between healthy human individuals. General study points: The authors expected sequencing depth to affect clonotype sharing among donors. Researchers sampled blood only, noting tissue repertoires likely differ.

Clones were sequenced by immunoSEQ multiplex PCR, and TCRdb holds only the in-frame ones, with some missing. The repertoire holds roughly 2,000,000 clones, around 93% seen once, with around 1.7% in the top ten. The sample holds one count of this clone. The antigen is not known. Terminally differentiated effector memory CD45RA+ cells were excluded from the naive CD8 cells, which were CD45RO-negative and positively selected for CCR7. The CDR3 loop spans 14 amino acids. The germline V gene has CDR1 SGDLS and CDR2 YYNGEE. The trim removed 6 bases at V and 6 bases at J, leaving 10 bases unmatched. The sample consisted of naive CD8+ T cells from PBMCs. The V and J genes are TRBV9 and TRBJ1-2; 8 positions match TRBD1. This TCR was sampled from a man between 18 and 29 years old in good health. Some clones in this sample may be carry-over from other donors' samples. The CDR3 DNA reads TGTGCCAGCAACCAAGGGGCACAGGGGGATGGCTACACCTTC. The encoded protein is CASNQGAQGDGYTF.